This TCR beta chain is drawn from a study of cytomegalovirus exposure and HLA in healthy donors. Amplification used 60 Vbeta primers and 13 Jbeta primers. Original processing notes: In a later analysis, around 10 million of about 80 million unique beta chains occurred in at least two donors. The method was immunoSEQ multiplex PCR; TCRdb's version includes in-frame clones alone and lacks a portion of them. V, J and clone size reflect that table, while D and trimming were determined from the DNA. The profile shows about 160,000 clones, roughly 80% of them singletons. Findings of the study overall: A later analysis reportedly identified an Asian-associated ancestry cluster as carrying fewer N-insertions than the approximately 670-donor mean. High specificity and sensitivity for cytomegalovirus status were reported for the classifier. CMV serostatus was the sole immune exposure information available.

As concerns this clone: Antigen unknown.

Trimming took 2 bases from V and 5 from J; bases not matched to a gene: 6. The CDR3 has 15 residues. Germline values: CDR1 SQVTM, CDR2 ANQGSEA. The specimen was PBMCs. The TCR originated in a man younger than 45 in good health and CMV-seropositive. J is TRBJ1-3 and V is TRBV29-1; the match to TRBD1 covers 10 bases. In DNA, the CDR3 is TGCAGCGTTGAAACCGGGACAGGGGAACGAAACACCATATATTTT. Protein product: CSVETGTGERNTIYF.